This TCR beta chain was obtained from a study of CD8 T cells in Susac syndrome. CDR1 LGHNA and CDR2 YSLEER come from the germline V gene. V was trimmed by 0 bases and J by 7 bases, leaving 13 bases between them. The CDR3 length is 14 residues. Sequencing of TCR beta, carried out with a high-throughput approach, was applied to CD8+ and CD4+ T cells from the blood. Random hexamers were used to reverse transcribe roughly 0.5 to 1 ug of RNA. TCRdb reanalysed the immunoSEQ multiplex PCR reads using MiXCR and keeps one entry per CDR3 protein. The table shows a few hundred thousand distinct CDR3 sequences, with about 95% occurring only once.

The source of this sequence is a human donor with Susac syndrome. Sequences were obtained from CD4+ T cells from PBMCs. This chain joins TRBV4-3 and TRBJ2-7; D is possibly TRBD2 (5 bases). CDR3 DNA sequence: TGCGCCAGCAGCCAAGATCTTCCTAGCTGGGAGCAGTACTTC. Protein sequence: CASSQDLPSWEQYF.